This record looks at one T cell receptor beta chain sequence and its context. Its target is not known. The data belong to a study of T cell responses to AZD1222 COVID-19 vaccine. Background on the study: The study pooled second doses at about 4 or about 12 weeks. The study, taken as a whole, reports: Donors, mostly white British, included more females; clonal diversity was possibly underestimated. Scientists sampled the repertoires only once the peak T cell response had passed. Spike regions recognized by vaccine-associated CD4 TCRs spanned the protein, led by 160-218 and 743-854.

Profiled with immunoSEQ multiplex PCR; TCRdb holds only in-frame clones, not every one. The sample contains a few hundred thousand clones, over 90% of which appear only once. Trimming removed 5 bases from V and 7 bases from J, with 17 bases in between. CDR1 and CDR2 (germline): MNHEY, SVGEGT. This CDR3 has 14 residues. The source material was peripheral blood, sampled on day 0 of AZD1222 vaccination. The chain recombines TRBV6-2 or TRBV6-3 with TRBJ2-5, with D maybe TRBD2 (5 bases). This receptor was obtained from an adult in good health. The CDR3 loop is CASSLTRLAGTQYF. The CDR3 DNA sequence: TGTGCCAGCAGTCTTACTAGGCTCGCTGGGACCCAGTACTTC.